The T cell receptor beta chain under discussion was sequenced for a study of T cell responses to AZD1222 COVID-19 vaccine. V was pared by 7 bases and J by 5 bases, with 11 bases between. CDR1 is LNHDA, CDR2 SQIVND, per germline (reference sequence). The CDR3 is 12 amino acids. Measured with immunoSEQ multiplex PCR; TCRdb has only the in-frame clones, and not every one. The sample yields approximately 150,000 clones, 85% to 95% seen once. The sample in question was peripheral blood, obtained on day 0 of AZD1222 vaccination. The rearrangement links TRBV19 to TRBJ1-2; maybe TRBD1 (6 bases). The TCR was taken from an adult in good health. DNA for the CDR3: TGTGCCAGTACAGACAGGCATTATGGCTACACCTTC. As protein: CASTDRHYGYTF.